This section outlines one TCR beta chain sequence together with its context. Its antigen remains unidentified. This specimen belongs to a study of regulatory T cells in long-lasting Graves disease. Study outcomes and limitations: Thyroid tissue was not studied; only peripheral blood was. The study found TRBV28, TRBJ1-2 and TRBJ2-5 favored in persistent disease.

After removal of 0 bases from V and 0 bases from J, the junction contained 6 bases not matched to a gene. The CDR3 totals 16 residues. Germline values: CDR1 SGHRS, CDR2 YFSETQ. The authors built TCR beta libraries using iRepertoire HTBI primers and Arm-PCR of CDR3 regions. TCRdb processed the multiplex PCR reads anew with MiXCR; each CDR3 protein has one entry. Counted here are about 660,000 distinct CDR3 sequences, about 32% occurring once; the ten biggest clones make up around 42%. Noted time point: persistent/refractory GD, antithyroid drugs over 5 years with positive TRAb. Extracted RNA from PBMCs served as the source of the TCR library.

The gene calls are TRBV5-1 and TRBJ2-7, with TRBD1 identical over 7 bases. Source: peripheral blood mononuclear cells (PBMCs), taken when the disease was refractory, from a patient treated with antithyroid drugs. The sequence derives from a female donor with Graves disease. DNA of the CDR3: TGCGCCAGCAGCTTGGCCCCCGGGACAGCCTCCTACGAGCAGTACTTC. This translates into CASSLAPGTASYEQYF. The full variable domain, in which reference TRBV5-1 and TRBJ2-7 provide the parts outside the CDR3, is KAGVTQTPRYLIKTRGQQVTLSCSPISGHRSVSWYQQTPGQGLQFLFEYFSETQRNKGNFPGRFSGRQFSNSRSEMNVSTLELGDSALYLCASSLAPGTASYEQYFGPGTRLTVT.